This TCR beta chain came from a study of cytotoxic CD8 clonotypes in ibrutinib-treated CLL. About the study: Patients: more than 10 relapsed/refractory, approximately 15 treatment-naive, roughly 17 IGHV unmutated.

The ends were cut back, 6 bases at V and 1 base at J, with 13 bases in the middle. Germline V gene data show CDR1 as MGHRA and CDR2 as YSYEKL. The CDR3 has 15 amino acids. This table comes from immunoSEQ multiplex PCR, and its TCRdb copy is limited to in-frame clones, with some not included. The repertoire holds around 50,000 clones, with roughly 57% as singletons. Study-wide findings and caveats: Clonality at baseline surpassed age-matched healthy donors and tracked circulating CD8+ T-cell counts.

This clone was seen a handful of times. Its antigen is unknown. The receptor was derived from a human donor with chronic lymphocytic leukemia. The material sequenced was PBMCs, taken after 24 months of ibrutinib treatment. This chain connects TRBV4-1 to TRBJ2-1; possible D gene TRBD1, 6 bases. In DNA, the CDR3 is TGCGCCAGCAGTCTCGTCCAGGGGTCCTACAATGAGCAGTTCTTC. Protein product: CASSLVQGSYNEQFF.